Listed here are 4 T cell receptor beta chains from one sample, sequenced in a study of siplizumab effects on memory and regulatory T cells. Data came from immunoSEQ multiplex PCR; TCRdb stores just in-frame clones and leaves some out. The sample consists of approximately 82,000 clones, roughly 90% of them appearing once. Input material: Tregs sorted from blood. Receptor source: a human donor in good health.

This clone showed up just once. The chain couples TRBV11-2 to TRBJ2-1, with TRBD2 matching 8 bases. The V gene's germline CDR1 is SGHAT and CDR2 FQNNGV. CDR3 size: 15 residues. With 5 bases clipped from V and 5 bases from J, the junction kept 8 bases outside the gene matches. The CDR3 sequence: CASSREGVRDNEQFF. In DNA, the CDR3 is TGTGCCAGCAGCCGGGAGGGGGTCCGTGACAATGAGCAGTTCTTC. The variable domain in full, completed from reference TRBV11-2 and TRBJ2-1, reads EAGVAQSPRYKIIEKRQSVAFWCNPISGHATLYWYQQILGQGPKLLIQFQNNGVVDDSQLPKDRFSAERLKGVDSTLKIQPAKLEDSAVYLCASSREGVRDNEQFFGPGTRLTVL.

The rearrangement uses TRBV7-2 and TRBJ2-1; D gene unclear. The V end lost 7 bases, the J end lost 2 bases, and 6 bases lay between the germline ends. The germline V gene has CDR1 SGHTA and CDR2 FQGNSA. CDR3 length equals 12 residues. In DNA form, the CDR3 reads TGTGCCAGCAAGAGCACCTACAATGAGCAGTTCTTC. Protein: CASKSTYNEQFF.

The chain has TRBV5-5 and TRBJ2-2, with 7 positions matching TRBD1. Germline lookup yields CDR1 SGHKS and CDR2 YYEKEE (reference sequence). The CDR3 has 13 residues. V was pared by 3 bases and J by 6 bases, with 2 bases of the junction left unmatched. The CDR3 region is CASSSQGPGELFF. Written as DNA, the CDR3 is TGTGCCAGCAGCTCACAGGGGCCCGGGGAGCTGTTTTTT.

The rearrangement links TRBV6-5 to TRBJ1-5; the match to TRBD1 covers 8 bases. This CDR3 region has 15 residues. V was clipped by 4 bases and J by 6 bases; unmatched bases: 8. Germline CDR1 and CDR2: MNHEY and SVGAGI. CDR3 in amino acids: CASSLGQGRAQPQHF. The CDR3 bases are TGTGCCAGCAGTTTAGGACAGGGAAGGGCTCAGCCCCAGCATTTT.